Here is one T cell receptor beta chain with its context. Data came from immunoSEQ multiplex PCR; TCRdb stores just in-frame clones and leaves some out. This table has about 370,000 clones, about 90% appearing once. These data are taken from a study of blood T cell repertoires in COVID-19. The TCR sequence derives from a man younger than 35 with active or convalescent COVID-19. The specimen sequenced was peripheral blood.

CDR3 protein: CASSIGLAPETQYF. Here the CDR3 DNA reads TGTGCCAGTAGTATCGGACTAGCCCCCGAGACCCAGTACTTC. The J gene is TRBJ2-5, the V gene TRBV19; 8 nucleotides align to TRBD2. CDR1 and CDR2 (germline): LNHDA, SQIVND (reference sequence). With 3 bases clipped from V and 5 bases from J, the junction kept 5 bases outside the gene matches. The CDR3 extends over 14 amino acids.